This TCR beta chain was observed in a study of blood T cells in healthy people across ages. This clonotype turned up a few times. PCR was performed a second time for roughly 7 to 12 cycles using a sample-barcoded 5' primer and a J-beta primer mix. TCRdb processed the 5' RACE reads anew with MiXCR; each CDR3 protein has one entry. The sample yields fewer than 2,000,000 distinct CDR3 sequences, more than 35% seen once. Per germline, CDR1 LGHDT and CDR2 YNNKEL (reference sequence). V was shortened by 0 bases and J by 4 bases, with 9 bases between the two germline ends. The CDR3 length is 14 residues. The receptor comes from a human donor in good health. The chain has TRBV3-1 and TRBJ2-5; D gene uncertain. Sequences were obtained from blood. The CDR3 loop is CASSQDLATETQYF. The CDR3 DNA reads as TGTGCCAGCAGCCAAGATTTGGCTACAGAGACCCAGTACTTC.